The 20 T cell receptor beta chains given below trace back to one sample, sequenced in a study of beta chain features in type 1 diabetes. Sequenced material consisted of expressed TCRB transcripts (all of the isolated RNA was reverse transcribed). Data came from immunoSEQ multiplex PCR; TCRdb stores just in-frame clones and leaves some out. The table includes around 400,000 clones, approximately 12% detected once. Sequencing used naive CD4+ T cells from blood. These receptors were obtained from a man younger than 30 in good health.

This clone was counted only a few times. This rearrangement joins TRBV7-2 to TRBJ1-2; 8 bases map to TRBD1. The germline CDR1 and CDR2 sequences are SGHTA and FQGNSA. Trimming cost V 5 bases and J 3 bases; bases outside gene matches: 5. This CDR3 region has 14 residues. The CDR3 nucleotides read TGTGCCAGCAGCAGGTCGACAGGGGACTATGGCTACACCTTC. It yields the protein CASSRSTGDYGYTF. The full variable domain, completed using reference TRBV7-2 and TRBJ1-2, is GAGVSQSPSNKVTEKGKDVELRCDPISGHTALYWYRQSLGQGLEFLIYFQGNSAPDKSGLPSDRFSAERTGGSVSTLTIQRTQQEDSAVYLCASSRSTGDYGYTFGSGTRLTVV.

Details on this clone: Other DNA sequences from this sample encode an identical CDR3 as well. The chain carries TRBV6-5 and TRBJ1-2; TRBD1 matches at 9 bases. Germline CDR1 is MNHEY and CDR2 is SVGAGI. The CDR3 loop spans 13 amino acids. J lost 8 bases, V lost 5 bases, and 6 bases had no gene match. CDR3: CASSPGQGLGYTF. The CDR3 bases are TGTGCCAGCAGTCCGGGACAGGGATTGGGCTACACCTTC.

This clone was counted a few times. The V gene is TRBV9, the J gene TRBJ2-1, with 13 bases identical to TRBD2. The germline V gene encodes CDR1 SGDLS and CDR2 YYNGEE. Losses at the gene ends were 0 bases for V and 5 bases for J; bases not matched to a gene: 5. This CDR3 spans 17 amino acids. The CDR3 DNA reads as TGTGCCAGCAGCGTAGGGGGACTAGCGGGACGAAACAATGAGCAGTTCTTC. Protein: CASSVGGLAGRNNEQFF.

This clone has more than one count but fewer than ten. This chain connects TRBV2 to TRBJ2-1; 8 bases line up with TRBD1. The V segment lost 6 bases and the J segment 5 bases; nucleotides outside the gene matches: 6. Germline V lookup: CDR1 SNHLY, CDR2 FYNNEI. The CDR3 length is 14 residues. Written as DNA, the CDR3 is TGTGCCAGCAGGCGGGGACAGGACCACAATGAGCAGTTCTTC. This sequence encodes CASRRGQDHNEQFF.

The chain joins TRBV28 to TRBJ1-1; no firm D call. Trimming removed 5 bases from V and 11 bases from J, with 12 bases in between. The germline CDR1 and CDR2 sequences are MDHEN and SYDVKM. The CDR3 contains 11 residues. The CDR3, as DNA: TGTGCCAGCAGTACTCTTAAGGAGGCTTTCTTT. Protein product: CASSTLKEAFF.

CDR3 in DNA: TGTGCCAGCAGCTTAGTGGGTCGTCGCCGGGGAGAGACCCAGTACTTC. It is translated as CASSLVGRRRGETQYF. V is TRBV7-2 and J is TRBJ2-5, with D possibly matching TRBD2 (5 bases). CDR1 and CDR2 (germline): SGHTA, FQGNSA. The CDR3 is made up of 16 amino acids. Trimming stripped 1 base from V and 4 bases from J, with 16 bases between.

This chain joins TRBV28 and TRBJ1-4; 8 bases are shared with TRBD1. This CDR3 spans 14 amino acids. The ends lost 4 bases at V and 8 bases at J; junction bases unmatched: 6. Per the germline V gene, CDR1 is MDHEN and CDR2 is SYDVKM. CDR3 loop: CASSSGTGLEKLFF. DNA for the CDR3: TGTGCCAGCAGTTCCGGGACAGGCTTAGAAAAACTGTTTTTT.

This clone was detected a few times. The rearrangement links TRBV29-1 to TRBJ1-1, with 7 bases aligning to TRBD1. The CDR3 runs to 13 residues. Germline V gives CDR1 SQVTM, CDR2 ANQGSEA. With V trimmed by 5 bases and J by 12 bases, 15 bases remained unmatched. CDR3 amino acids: CSVLPGQTPQTFF. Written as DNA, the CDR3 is TGCAGCGTTCTACCGGGACAGACTCCTCAAACTTTCTTT.

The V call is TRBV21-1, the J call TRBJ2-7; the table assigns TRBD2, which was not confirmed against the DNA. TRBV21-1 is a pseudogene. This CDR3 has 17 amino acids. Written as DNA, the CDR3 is TGTGCCAGCAGCAAAGAATCGGGACTAGCGGCCATCTACGAGCAGTACTTC. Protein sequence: CASSKESGLAAIYEQYF.

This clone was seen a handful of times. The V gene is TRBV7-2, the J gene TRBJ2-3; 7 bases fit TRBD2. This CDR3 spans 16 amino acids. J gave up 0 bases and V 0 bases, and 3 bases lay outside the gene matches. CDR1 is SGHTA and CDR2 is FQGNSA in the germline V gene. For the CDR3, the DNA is TGTGCCAGCAGCTTAGCACTAGCGCCAAGCACAGATACGCAGTATTTT. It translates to CASSLALAPSTDTQYF.

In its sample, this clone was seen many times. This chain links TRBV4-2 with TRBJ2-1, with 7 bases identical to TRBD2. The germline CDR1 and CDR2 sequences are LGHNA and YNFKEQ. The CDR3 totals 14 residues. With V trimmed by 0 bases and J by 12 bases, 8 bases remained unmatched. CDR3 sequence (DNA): TGTGCCAGCAGCCAAGATGGGAGCGGGATGGTGCAGTTCTTC. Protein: CASSQDGSGMVQFF.

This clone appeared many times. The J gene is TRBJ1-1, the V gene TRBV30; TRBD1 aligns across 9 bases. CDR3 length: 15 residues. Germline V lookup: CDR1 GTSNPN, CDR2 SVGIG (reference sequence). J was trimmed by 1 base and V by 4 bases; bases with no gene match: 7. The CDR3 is CAWNRGRLRNTEAFF. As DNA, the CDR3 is TGTGCCTGGAACAGGGGGCGACTACGGAACACTGAAGCTTTCTTT. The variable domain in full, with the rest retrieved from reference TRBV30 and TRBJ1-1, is SQTIHQWPATLVQPVGSPLSLECTVEGTSNPNLYWYRQAAGRGLQLLFYSVGIGQISSEVPQNLSASRPQDRQFILSSKKLLLSDSGFYLCAWNRGRLRNTEAFFGQGTRLTVV.

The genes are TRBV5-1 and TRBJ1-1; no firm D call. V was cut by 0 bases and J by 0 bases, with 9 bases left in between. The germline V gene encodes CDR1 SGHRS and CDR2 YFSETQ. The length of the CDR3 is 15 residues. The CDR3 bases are TGCGCCAGCAGCTTGGACAGAATATTGAACACTGAAGCTTTCTTT. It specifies CASSLDRILNTEAFF. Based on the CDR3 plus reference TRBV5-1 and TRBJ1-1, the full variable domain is KAGVTQTPRYLIKTRGQQVTLSCSPISGHRSVSWYQQTPGQGLQFLFEYFSETQRNKGNFPGRFSGRQFSNSRSEMNVSTLELGDSALYLCASSLDRILNTEAFFGQGTRLTVV.

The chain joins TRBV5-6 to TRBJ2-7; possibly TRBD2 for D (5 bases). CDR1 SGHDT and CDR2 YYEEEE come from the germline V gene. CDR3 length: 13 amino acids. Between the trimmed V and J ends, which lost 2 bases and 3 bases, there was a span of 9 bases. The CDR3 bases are TGTGCCAGCAGCTTCGCGGCGGGCTACGAGCAGTACTTC. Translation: CASSFAAGYEQYF.

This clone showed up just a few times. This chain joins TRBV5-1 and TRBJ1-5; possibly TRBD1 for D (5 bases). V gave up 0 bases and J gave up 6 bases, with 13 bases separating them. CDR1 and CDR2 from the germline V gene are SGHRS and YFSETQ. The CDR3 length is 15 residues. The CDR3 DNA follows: TGCGCCAGCAGCTTGGTTGGGGCATTCGGTCAGCCCCAGCATTTT. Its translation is CASSLVGAFGQPQHF.

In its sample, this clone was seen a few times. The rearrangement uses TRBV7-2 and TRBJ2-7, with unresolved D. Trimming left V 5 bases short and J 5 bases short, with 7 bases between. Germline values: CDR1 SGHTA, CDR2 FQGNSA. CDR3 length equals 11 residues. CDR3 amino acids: CASSPLNEQYF. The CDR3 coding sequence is TGTGCCAGCAGCCCTTTAAACGAGCAGTACTTC.

The CDR3 is CASSQVGGRGYQETQYF. CDR3 in DNA: TGCGCCAGCAGCCAAGTTGGCGGCAGGGGGTACCAAGAGACCCAGTACTTC. The chain combines TRBV4-1 with TRBJ2-5; TRBD1 aligns across 7 bases. Germline V lookup: CDR1 MGHRA, CDR2 YSYEKL. This CDR3 has 17 residues. V dropped 1 base and J dropped 0; count of bases not matched to a gene: 8.

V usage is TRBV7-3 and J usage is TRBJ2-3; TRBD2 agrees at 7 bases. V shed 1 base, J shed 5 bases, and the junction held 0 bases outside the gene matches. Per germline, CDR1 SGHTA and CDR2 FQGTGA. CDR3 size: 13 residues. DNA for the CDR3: TGTGCCAGCAGCTTAAGGGGGGGAGATACGCAGTATTTT. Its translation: CASSLRGGDTQYF.

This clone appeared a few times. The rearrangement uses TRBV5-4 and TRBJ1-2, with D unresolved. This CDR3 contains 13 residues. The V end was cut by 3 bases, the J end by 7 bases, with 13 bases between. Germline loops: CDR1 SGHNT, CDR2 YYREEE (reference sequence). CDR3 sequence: CASSSPTTGGYTF. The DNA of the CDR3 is TGTGCCAGCAGCTCACCAACGACGGGTGGCTACACCTTC.

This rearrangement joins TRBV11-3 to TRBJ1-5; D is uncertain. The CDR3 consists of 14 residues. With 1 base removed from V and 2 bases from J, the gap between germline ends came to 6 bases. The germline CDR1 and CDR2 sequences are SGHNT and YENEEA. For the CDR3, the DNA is TGTGCCAGCAGCTTAGTCACACGCAATCAGCCCCAGCATTTT. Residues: CASSLVTRNQPQHF.